Below, 3 T cell receptor beta chains from the same sample are listed, as sequenced in a study of breast tumors, draining lymph nodes, adjacent tissues. TCRdb reprocessed the multiplex PCR reads with MiXCR, giving one entry per CDR3 protein. The sample holds approximately 200,000 distinct CDR3 sequences, 31% seen once. Samples came from axillary lymph nodes draining the breast cancer. Sequences were obtained from axillary lymph node tissue. The source is a female donor with breast cancer. Some clones in this sample may be carry-over from other donors' samples.

This clonotype has at least ten counts. This chain links TRBV30 with TRBJ2-7; D possibly corresponds to TRBD2 (6 bases). The CDR3 is 14 residues long. V was trimmed by 2 bases and J by 6 bases, leaving 17 bases between them. Germline assignment: CDR1 GTSNPN and CDR2 SVGIG (reference sequence). The CDR3 protein is CAWSPPRLGREQYF. The CDR3 nucleotides read TGTGCCTGGAGTCCTCCCCGACTAGGGCGCGAGCAGTACTTC.

This chain uses TRBV2 with TRBJ1-6; no reliable D call. Germline lookup yields CDR1 SNHLY and CDR2 FYNNEI. The CDR3 runs 13 residues. Trimming removed 2 bases from V and 11 bases from J, with 10 bases in between. CDR3 bases: TGTGCCAGCAGTGAAAGGCGGCTAACACCCCTCCACTTT. It is translated as CASSERRLTPLHF.

A word on this clonotype: At one end the junction does not follow the germline gene, possibly because of a read error. The gene calls are TRBV7-8 and TRBJ2-7; the D gene is possibly TRBD1 (8 bases). Looked up from germline, CDR1 is SGHVS and CDR2 is FQNEAQ. The CDR3 covers 15 residues. The CDR3 reads CASSPRETGAYEQCF. The DNA for the CDR3 is TGTGCCAGCAGCCCGCGGGAGACAGGGGCCTACGAGCAGTGCTTC.